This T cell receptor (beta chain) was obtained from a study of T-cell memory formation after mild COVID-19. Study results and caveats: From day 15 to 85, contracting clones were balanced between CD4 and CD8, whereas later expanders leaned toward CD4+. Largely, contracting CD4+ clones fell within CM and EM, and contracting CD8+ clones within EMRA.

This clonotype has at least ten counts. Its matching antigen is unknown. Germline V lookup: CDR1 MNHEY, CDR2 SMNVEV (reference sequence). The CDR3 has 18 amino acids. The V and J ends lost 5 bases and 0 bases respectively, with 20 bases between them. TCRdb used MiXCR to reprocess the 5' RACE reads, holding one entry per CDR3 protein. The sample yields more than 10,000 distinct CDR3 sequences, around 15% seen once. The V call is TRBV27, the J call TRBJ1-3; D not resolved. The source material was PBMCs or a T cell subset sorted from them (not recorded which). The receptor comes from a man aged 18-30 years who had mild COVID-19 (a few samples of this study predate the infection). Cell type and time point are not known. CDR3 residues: CASSPEPLAESSGNTIYF. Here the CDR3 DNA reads TGTGCCAGCAGTCCTGAACCCTTGGCGGAGAGCTCTGGAAACACCATATATTTT.